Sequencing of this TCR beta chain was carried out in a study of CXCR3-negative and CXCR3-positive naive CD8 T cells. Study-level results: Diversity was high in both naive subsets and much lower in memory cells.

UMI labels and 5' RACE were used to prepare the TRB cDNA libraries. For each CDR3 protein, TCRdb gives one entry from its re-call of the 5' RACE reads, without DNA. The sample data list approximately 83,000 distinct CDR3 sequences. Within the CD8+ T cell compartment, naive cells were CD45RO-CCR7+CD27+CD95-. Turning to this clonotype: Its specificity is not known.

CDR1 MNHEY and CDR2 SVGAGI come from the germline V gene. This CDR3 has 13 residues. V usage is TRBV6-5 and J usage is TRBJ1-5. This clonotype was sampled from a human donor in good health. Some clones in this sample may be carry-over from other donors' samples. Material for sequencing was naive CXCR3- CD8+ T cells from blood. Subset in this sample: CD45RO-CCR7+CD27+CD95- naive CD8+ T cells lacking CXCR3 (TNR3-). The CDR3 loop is CASSPYVGQPQHF.